This TCR beta chain stems from a study of blood T cell repertoires in COVID-19. Study at large: PBMCs, B-cell-depleted T cells, or T cells provided the cDNA or gDNA that made up the material.

Method: immunoSEQ multiplex PCR; TCRdb's copy keeps in-frame clones and lacks some. The table shows some 200,000 clones, with about four fifths occurring only once. Trimming shortened V by 5 bases and J by 3 bases, and 11 bases separated the two germline ends. The length of the CDR3 is 14 residues. The germline V gene encodes CDR1 LGHDT and CDR2 YNNKEL (reference sequence). This receptor was taken from a woman between 50 and 59 years old with active or convalescent COVID-19. Sequenced input: peripheral blood. The rearrangement links TRBV3-1 (or the pseudogene TRBV3-2) to TRBJ1-5; possibly TRBD1 for D (6 bases). CDR3 loop: CASSDGQTNQPQHF. The DNA of the CDR3 is TGTGCCAGCAGCGACGGACAGACCAATCAGCCCCAGCATTTT.